The 23 T cell receptor beta chains below come from one sample, sequenced in a study of shared clonotypes between healthy human individuals. Some clones are missing from TCRdb's copy, which holds only in-frame ones; the method was immunoSEQ multiplex PCR. The data contain more than 2 million clones, roughly 95% of them singletons. The specimen was naive CD4+ T cells sorted from blood. Subset meaning: CD45RA+ positively selected. The receptors stem from a man between 18 and 29 years old in good health.

The CDR3 DNA follows: TGTGCCAGCAGCTTAGACCCGGGACAGGGACTTCGGGCTGAGCAGTTCTTC. Its translation: CASSLDPGQGLRAEQFF. The J gene is TRBJ2-1, the V gene TRBV7-2; 9 bases line up with TRBD1. With V trimmed by 1 base and J by 9 bases, 13 bases remained unmatched. The CDR3 runs 17 residues. The V gene's germline CDR1 is SGHTA and CDR2 FQGNSA.

The chain recombines TRBV7-2 with TRBJ2-3; the D is unclear. Germline loops: CDR1 SGHTA, CDR2 FQGNSA. Trimming cost V 1 base and J 0 bases, with 14 bases left between them. This CDR3 region has 17 residues. CDR3 in amino acids: CASSLVWRRISTDTQYF. In DNA form, the CDR3 reads TGTGCCAGCAGCTTAGTGTGGCGTAGAATCAGCACAGATACGCAGTATTTT.

The gene calls are TRBV4-1 and TRBJ1-3; a possible D gene is TRBD1 (6 bases). This CDR3 is 15 amino acids long. Germline CDR1 MGHRA, CDR2 YSYEKL. With 1 base removed from V and 4 bases from J, the gap between germline ends came to 11 bases. CDR3: CASSQGGRAGNTIYF. The DNA of the CDR3 is TGCGCCAGCAGCCAAGGGGGGCGCGCCGGAAACACCATATATTTT.

The rearrangement joins TRBV6-5 to TRBJ1-5, with 9 bases identical to TRBD1. This CDR3 has 14 residues. The V gene end was trimmed by 8 bases and the J gene end by 0 bases; junction bases not matched to a gene: 2. Germline CDR1 reads MNHEY; CDR2 reads SVGAGI. CDR3 coding DNA: TGTGCCAGCCGACAGGGGGGTAGCAATCAGCCCCAGCATTTT. Protein product: CASRQGGSNQPQHF.

J is TRBJ2-1 and V is TRBV6-5; 7 bases line up with TRBD1. V lost 5 bases to trimming and J lost 12 bases; unmatched junction nucleotides: 4. The V gene's germline CDR1 is MNHEY and CDR2 SVGAGI. This CDR3 comprises 11 residues. CDR3 sequence reads: CASSDRVRQFF. CDR3 coding DNA: TGTGCCAGCAGTGACAGGGTTCGGCAGTTCTTC.

This clone occurred many times. This specimen includes other DNA sequences encoding the same CDR3. The CDR3 DNA is TGTGCCTGGAGTAGGGGGGGTCAGCCCCAGCATTTT. It codes for CAWSRGGQPQHF. The chain joins TRBV30 to TRBJ1-5; D may be TRBD1 (6 bases). The CDR3 has 12 amino acids. Germline V gene data show CDR1 as GTSNPN and CDR2 as SVGIG (reference sequence). V dropped 2 bases and J dropped 6 bases, with 8 bases sitting between them.

The chain is built from TRBV29-1 and TRBJ2-2, with TRBD2 identical over 10 bases. This CDR3 spans 15 amino acids. Losses at the gene ends were 4 bases for V and 4 bases for J; bases not matched to a gene: 6. Germline V gene sequence: CDR1 SQVTM, CDR2 ANQGSEA. In nucleotides, the CDR3 is TGCAGCGTTGTCCCTAGCGGGAGTGTCACCGGGGAGCTGTTTTTT. Its translation: CSVVPSGSVTGELFF.

This chain links TRBV7-9 with TRBJ2-5; D may be TRBD2 (6 bases). The V end lost 4 bases, the J end lost 4 bases, and 16 bases lay between the germline ends. The CDR3 length is 15 residues. Germline CDR1 and CDR2: SEHNR and FQNEAQ (reference sequence). CDR3 in amino acids: CASSYRLVTGETQYF. The DNA of the CDR3 is TGTGCCAGCAGCTACCGACTAGTTACAGGAGAGACCCAGTACTTC.

The chain carries TRBV5-5 and TRBJ1-2; D remains ambiguous. Trimming left V 2 bases short and J 7 bases short, with 9 bases between. In germline, CDR1 is SGHKS, CDR2 YYEKEE (reference sequence). This CDR3 contains 12 residues. CDR3 nucleotide sequence: TGTGCCAGCAGCTTTTTGAGCGGTGGCTACACCTTC. This translates into CASSFLSGGYTF. Together with reference TRBV5-5 and TRBJ1-2, the CDR3 gives the full variable domain: DAGVTQSPTHLIKTRGQQVTLRCSPISGHKSVSWYQQVLGQGPQFIFQYYEKEERGRGNFPDRFSARQFPNYSSELNVNALLLGDSALYLCASSFLSGGYTFGSGTRLTVV.

Turning to this clone: Other nucleotide sequences from this sample produce the same CDR3. The chain carries TRBV5-4 and TRBJ2-7, with TRBD1 matching 8 bases. J gave up 3 bases and V 4 bases, and 6 bases lay outside the gene matches. The length of the CDR3 is 14 residues. Germline assignment: CDR1 SGHNT and CDR2 YYREEE (reference sequence). CDR3 sequence (DNA): TGTGCCAGCAGCCCCGGGACAGGACTCTACGAGCAGTACTTC. This encodes CASSPGTGLYEQYF.

V usage is TRBV7-2 and J usage is TRBJ1-3; the D gene is possibly TRBD1 (5 bases). Deletions cut 5 bases from V and 0 bases from J, with 11 bases between. CDR3 length: 15 amino acids. CDR1 and CDR2 from the germline V gene are SGHTA and FQGNSA. CDR3 residues: CASSPQVSSGNTIYF. For the CDR3, the DNA is TGTGCCAGCAGCCCACAGGTCAGCTCTGGAAACACCATATATTTT.

The V gene is TRBV29-1, the J gene TRBJ2-7, with 11 nucleotides matching TRBD2. V lost 7 bases, J lost 1 base, and 3 bases stayed unmatched. The germline CDR1 and CDR2 sequences are SQVTM and ANQGSEA. The CDR3 length is 13 residues. This CDR3 reads CSGGTSGSYEQYF. The CDR3 nucleotides read TGCAGCGGGGGGACTAGCGGATCCTACGAGCAGTACTTC.

The CDR3: CASSLGDRANEKLFF. The CDR3 region has the DNA TGTGCCAGCAGCTTGGGGGACAGGGCGAATGAAAAACTGTTTTTT. This chain joins TRBV5-4 and TRBJ1-4, with TRBD1 identical over 9 bases. This CDR3 is 15 amino acids long. Germline CDR1 SGHNT, CDR2 YYREEE (reference sequence). V trimming: 0 bases; J trimming: 5 bases; junction bases outside the gene matches: 2. Full variable domain (remainder filled in from reference TRBV5-4 and TRBJ1-4): ETGVTQSPTHLIKTRGQQVTLRCSSQSGHNTVSWYQQALGQGPQFIFQYYREEENGRGNFPPRFSGLQFPNYSSELNVNALELDDSALYLCASSLGDRANEKLFFGSGTQLSVL.

The chain combines TRBV28 with TRBJ1-2; 7 bases line up with TRBD1. V lost 5 bases, J lost 0 bases, and 15 bases stayed unmatched. There are 18 residues in the CDR3. CDR1 MDHEN and CDR2 SYDVKM come from the germline V gene. CDR3 bases: TGTGCCAGCAGTCCCCTTCCACGAGACAGGGCATCTAACTATGGCTACACCTTC. Residues: CASSPLPRDRASNYGYTF.

The V and J genes are TRBV7-9 and TRBJ2-7; either TRBD1 or TRBD2 may supply D (5 bases each). Germline CDR1 SEHNR, CDR2 FQNEAQ (reference sequence). This CDR3 has 16 amino acids. V gave up 1 base and J gave up 3 bases, with 16 bases separating them. CDR3 DNA sequence: TGTGCCAGCAGCTTAGTAGACGGGGCGTCCTTCTACGAGCAGTACTTC. Its protein product is CASSLVDGASFYEQYF.

This rearrangement joins TRBV6-5 to TRBJ2-7; 8 bases align to TRBD1. J was trimmed by 1 base and V by 6 bases; bases with no gene match: 8. Germline lookup yields CDR1 MNHEY and CDR2 SVGAGI. This CDR3 spans 15 amino acids. The CDR3, as DNA: TGTGCCAGCAGGCGACAAGACAGGGGATCCTACGAGCAGTACTTC. As protein: CASRRQDRGSYEQYF.

The V gene is TRBV5-1, the J gene TRBJ2-2; 8 bases align to TRBD2. There are 16 residues in the CDR3. CDR1 is SGHRS, CDR2 YFSETQ, per germline. Trimming removed 5 bases from V and 0 bases from J; junction bases left unmatched: 6. The CDR3 region has the DNA TGCGCCAGCAGGAAGTCTAGCGGGTCGAACACCGGGGAGCTGTTTTTT. Translation gives CASRKSSGSNTGELFF.

The rearrangement links TRBV6-4 to TRBJ1-2, with unresolved D. V gave up 3 bases and J gave up 1 base, with 15 bases separating them. This CDR3 is 16 amino acids long. Germline-derived CDR1 and CDR2 are MRHNA and SNTAGT. In nucleotides, the CDR3 is TGTGCCAGCAGTGAAATAGCCATTGCTAGTAACTATGGCTACACCTTC. It codes for CASSEIAIASNYGYTF.

J is TRBJ2-7 and V is TRBV27; 12 bases are shared with TRBD1. Trimming at V came to 6 bases and at J to 6 bases, leaving 12 bases not matched to a gene. The CDR3 length is 16 residues. CDR1 MNHEY and CDR2 SMNVEV come from the germline V gene (reference sequence). As DNA, the CDR3 is TGTGCCAGCAGAGCTTCAGGGGGACAGGGGGCATTCGAGCAGTACTTC. Protein product: CASRASGGQGAFEQYF.

V gene TRBV29-1 combines with J gene TRBJ1-1; the D gene is possibly TRBD1 (5 bases). CDR3 length: 15 residues. CDR1 SQVTM and CDR2 ANQGSEA come from the germline V gene. Trimming removed 4 bases from V and 0 bases from J, with 15 bases in between. The CDR3 nucleotides are TGCAGCGTTGCTCTGCGGGGCGGAATGAACACTGAAGCTTTCTTT. Translating it yields CSVALRGGMNTEAFF.

The rearrangement joins TRBV7-9 to TRBJ1-2; 7 bases are shared with TRBD1. Germline V gives CDR1 SEHNR, CDR2 FQNEAQ (reference sequence). The trim removed 8 bases at V and 8 bases at J, leaving 8 bases unmatched. This CDR3 contains 12 residues. The CDR3 sequence: CASGQTGPGYTF. CDR3 coding DNA: TGTGCCAGCGGACAGACAGGGCCAGGCTACACCTTC. Looking up the rest from reference TRBV7-9 and TRBJ1-2 gives the full variable domain: DTGVSQNPRHKITKRGQNVTFRCDPISEHNRLYWYRQTLGQGPEFLTYFQNEAQLEKSRLLSDRFSAERPKGSFSTLEIQRTEQGDSAMYLCASGQTGPGYTFGSGTRLTVV.

The V gene is TRBV9, the J gene TRBJ2-4; no clear D. The V gene's germline CDR1 is SGDLS and CDR2 YYNGEE. V lost 2 bases, J lost 2 bases, and 14 bases lay in between. The CDR3 has 16 amino acids. For the CDR3, the DNA is TGTGCCAGCAGCGTGGGCGATGGATTACCCAAAAACATTCAGTACTTC. Amino acids: CASSVGDGLPKNIQYF.

As for this clone: Additional DNA sequences in this sample encode the identical CDR3. The gene calls are TRBV6-5 and TRBJ2-5, with D uncertain. Germline loops: CDR1 MNHEY, CDR2 SVGAGI. The CDR3 contains 14 residues. V was shortened by 0 bases and J by 1 base, with 6 bases between the two germline ends. The CDR3 DNA sequence: TGTGCCAGCAGTTACTCCGCCAGCCAAGAGACCCAGTACTTC. Its translation is CASSYSASQETQYF.